In this sample, the clone carrying this TCR beta chain turned up once. Data came from immunoSEQ multiplex PCR; TCRdb stores just in-frame clones and leaves some out. The sample holds 50,000 to 65,000 clones, 75% to 90% seen once. The sample originates from a study of OX40 agonist ivuxolimab in advanced cancers. V lost 8 bases to trimming and J lost 2 bases; unmatched junction nucleotides: 8. Per the germline V gene, CDR1 is SQVTM and CDR2 is ANQGSEA. This CDR3 has 14 residues. The clonotype originates from an adult with an advanced solid tumor such as melanoma, head and neck, liver or kidney cancer. This sample comprised CD4+ or CD8+ T cells sorted from blood, obtained in a trial of the OX40 agonist ivuxolimab. This sequence joins TRBV29-1 and TRBJ1-3, with 8 bases aligning to TRBD1. CDR3 DNA: TGCAGCACGTTACAGGACAGGGCTGGAAACACCATATATTTT. Protein sequence: CSTLQDRAGNTIYF.